These 17 T cell receptor beta chains were sequenced from one sample in a study of blood T cell repertoires in COVID-19. Profiled with immunoSEQ multiplex PCR; TCRdb holds only in-frame clones, not every one. The sample has some 100,000 clones, about four fifths seen once. Material for sequencing was peripheral blood. The receptors come from a man aged 50 or older with active or convalescent COVID-19.

V gene TRBV6-5 combines with J gene TRBJ2-4, with TRBD1 identical over 7 bases. V shed 7 bases and J 8 bases; nucleotides not matched to a gene: 8. Germline V lookup: CDR1 MNHEY, CDR2 SVGAGI. The CDR3 runs to 13 residues. This CDR3 is CASTDTGVDIQYF. The CDR3 region has the DNA TGTGCCAGCACCGACACAGGGGTGGACATTCAGTACTTC.

The chain links TRBV6-5 to TRBJ1-2, with 10 bases that match TRBD1. V trimming: 6 bases; J trimming: 8 bases; junction bases outside the gene matches: 9. The CDR3 consists of 14 residues. The germline V gene has CDR1 MNHEY and CDR2 SVGAGI. CDR3 DNA: TGTGCCAGCAGGCCCTCCGGGACAGGGGACGGCTACACCTTC. It encodes CASRPSGTGDGYTF.

This clone was seen a single time. The chain has TRBV6-4 and TRBJ2-1; D possibly corresponds to TRBD1 (6 bases). Germline CDR1 is MRHNA and CDR2 is SNTAGT. The CDR3 loop spans 15 amino acids. The ends were cut back, 0 bases at V and 5 bases at J, with 11 bases in the middle. In DNA form, the CDR3 reads TGTGCCAGCAGTGACTCGAGACAGGTCAACAATGAGCAGTTCTTC. Translated: CASSDSRQVNNEQFF.

V usage is TRBV6-5 and J usage is TRBJ2-1, with 12 positions matching TRBD2. CDR3 size: 14 residues. Looked up from germline, CDR1 is MNHEY and CDR2 is SVGAGI. V gave up 7 bases and J gave up 9 bases; unmatched junction bases: 7. The CDR3 reads CASNPSGGASEQFF. The CDR3 DNA is TGTGCCAGCAATCCTAGCGGGGGGGCCTCTGAGCAGTTCTTC.

The chain couples TRBV6-6 to TRBJ2-5; weak D call: TRBD2 (6 bases). With 2 bases removed from V and 9 bases from J, the gap between germline ends came to 10 bases. CDR3 length: 12 residues. Germline-derived CDR1 and CDR2 are MNHNY and SVGAGI (reference sequence). This CDR3 reads CASSYREEAQYF. CDR3 in DNA: TGTGCCAGCAGTTACAGGGAGGAGGCCCAGTACTTC.

This clone was counted a few times. V usage is TRBV18 and J usage is TRBJ1-5; D ambiguous. Between the trimmed V and J ends, which lost 3 bases and 0 bases, there was a span of 18 bases. CDR1 KGHSH and CDR2 LQKENI come from the germline V gene. The CDR3 extends over 18 amino acids. For the CDR3, the DNA is TGTGCCAGCTCACCTCCCTTGGAGGACTGGATTAGCAATCAGCCCCAGCATTTT. Translating gives CASSPPLEDWISNQPQHF.

The V gene is TRBV24-1, the J gene TRBJ2-1; TRBD1 agrees at 9 bases. V gave up 4 bases and J gave up 4 bases; unmatched junction bases: 1. CDR1 KGHDR and CDR2 SFDVKD come from the germline V gene. This CDR3 is 14 amino acids long. As DNA, the CDR3 is TGTGCCACCAGTGACGGACAGGGGTACAATGAGCAGTTCTTC. It is translated as CATSDGQGYNEQFF.

V is TRBV9 and J is TRBJ2-1, with D maybe TRBD1 (6 bases). The CDR3 runs 16 residues. Looked up from germline, CDR1 is SGDLS and CDR2 is YYNGEE. Trimming shortened V by 4 bases and J by 5 bases, and 19 bases separated the two germline ends. In DNA, the CDR3 is TGTGCCAGCAGCTCCCGGACAGCCTCACCAAACAATGAGCAGTTCTTC. Translated: CASSSRTASPNNEQFF. The full variable domain, completed using reference TRBV9 and TRBJ2-1, is DSGVTQTPKHLITATGQRVTLRCSPRSGDLSVYWYQQSLDQGLQFLIQYYNGEERAKGNILERFSAQQFPDLHSELNLSSLELGDSALYFCASSSRTASPNNEQFFGPGTRLTVL.

This clone was counted between two and nine times. V usage is TRBV4-2 and J usage is TRBJ2-1, with TRBD2 matching 7 bases. Trimming removed 1 base from V and 8 bases from J; junction bases left unmatched: 8. In germline, CDR1 is LGHNA, CDR2 YNFKEQ. The CDR3 is 15 residues long. The CDR3 coding sequence is TGTGCCAGCAGCCAAGTGGTGGGGGGGTTGGATGAGCAGTTCTTC. Amino acids: CASSQVVGGLDEQFF.

V is TRBV5-6 and J is TRBJ1-2; D not certain. V lost 0 bases and J 2 bases, leaving 8 bases between the germline ends. The CDR3 length is 14 residues. The V gene's germline CDR1 is SGHDT and CDR2 YYEEEE. As DNA, the CDR3 is TGTGCCAGCAGCTTGGACCCAGAAAACTATGGCTACACCTTC. As protein: CASSLDPENYGYTF.

J is TRBJ2-1 and V is TRBV5-1; 9 bases fit TRBD1. Unmatched junction bases numbered 5, after V lost 3 bases and J lost 1 base. The CDR3 is made up of 16 amino acids. CDR1 and CDR2 from the germline V gene are SGHRS and YFSETQ. Here the CDR3 DNA reads TGCGCCAGCAGCTATTATGGGACAGGGTCCTACAATGAGCAGTTCTTC. Its protein product is CASSYYGTGSYNEQFF.

The chain is built from TRBV5-6 and TRBJ1-2; D perhaps matches TRBD1 (5 bases). Germline V gene lookup returns CDR1 SGHDT and CDR2 YYEEEE. Trimming took 6 bases from V and 1 from J, leaving 16 bases between them. The CDR3 is 15 amino acids. CDR3 in DNA: TGTGCCAGCACTCCAGGACACTGGAATAACTATGGCTACACCTTC. Its protein product is CASTPGHWNNYGYTF.

The V gene is TRBV24-1, the J gene TRBJ1-2; 9 positions match TRBD1. CDR1 and CDR2 (germline): KGHDR, SFDVKD. J was trimmed by 6 bases and V by 5 bases; bases with no gene match: 3. The CDR3 extends over 13 amino acids. The CDR3 bases are TGTGCCACCAGTGCCCGGACAGGGGATGGCTACACCTTC. Its protein is CATSARTGDGYTF.

The gene calls are TRBV5-1 and TRBJ1-1; 9 nucleotides line up with TRBD1. This CDR3 contains 13 residues. V shed 4 bases and J 8 bases; nucleotides not matched to a gene: 6. Germline CDR1 and CDR2: SGHRS and YFSETQ. CDR3 bases: TGCGCCAGCAGCCCGACAGGGGGAGCAGAAGCTTTCTTT. Translation: CASSPTGGAEAFF.

The chain couples TRBV6-1 to TRBJ1-4; D remains unclear. Germline CDR1 reads MNHNS; CDR2 reads SASEGT. The CDR3 covers 13 residues. V gave up 3 bases and J gave up 8 bases, with 10 bases separating them. The CDR3 bases are TGTGCCAGCAGTGAGGCAGCCGGGGAAAAACTGTTTTTT. Protein: CASSEAAGEKLFF.

The V and J genes are TRBV15 and TRBJ2-3, with D unresolved. V lost 0 bases to trimming and J lost 4 bases, with 8 bases between them. The CDR3 loop spans 14 amino acids. Germline V gene lookup returns CDR1 LNHNV and CDR2 YYDKDF (reference sequence). CDR3 nucleotide sequence: TGTGCCACCAGCAGAGATCGGGTGTCAGATACGCAGTATTTT. Translated, it gives CATSRDRVSDTQYF.

The rearrangement joins TRBV7-8 to TRBJ1-4; tentative D call: TRBD1 (5 bases). V lost 5 bases to trimming and J lost 0 bases, with 16 bases between them. The CDR3 is 17 amino acids. CDR1 and CDR2 (germline): SGHVS, FQNEAQ. DNA for the CDR3: TGTGCCAGCAGCCCCAGGGAAGCAACGGCAACTAATGAAAAACTGTTTTTT. It yields the protein CASSPREATATNEKLFF.